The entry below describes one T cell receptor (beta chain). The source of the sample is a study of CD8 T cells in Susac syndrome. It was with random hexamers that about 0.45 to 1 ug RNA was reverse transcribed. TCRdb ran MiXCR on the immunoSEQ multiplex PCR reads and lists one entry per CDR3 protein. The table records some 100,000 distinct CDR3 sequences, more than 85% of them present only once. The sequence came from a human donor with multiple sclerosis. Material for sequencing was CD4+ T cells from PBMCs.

The CDR3 DNA reads as TGTGCCAGCAGCGTAGCCTCGAGAACCACAGATACGCAGTATTTT. Translating gives CASSVASRTTDTQYF. This sequence joins TRBV9 and TRBJ2-3; no firm D call. Germline V CDR1 and CDR2: SGDLS, YYNGEE. V lost 0 bases and J lost 2, with 10 bases in between. This CDR3 region has 15 residues.